Detailed here is one T cell receptor (beta chain). Antigen: not known. This sample stems from a study of T cell responses to AZD1222 COVID-19 vaccine. Whole-study findings and limits: The repertoires were collected only after the peak T cell response.

The CDR3 sequence is 17 residues long. Using immunoSEQ multiplex PCR, the repertoire was profiled, and TCRdb retains in-frame clones only, with some absent. The data contain roughly 120,000 clones, around 90% of them singletons. The sequenced sample was peripheral blood, obtained on day 0 of MenACWY control vaccination. The gene calls are TRBV21-1 and TRBJ1-5; TRBD1, as called in the table, went unchecked against the DNA. TRBV21-1 is designated a pseudogene. The origin of this receptor is an adult in good health. CDR3 DNA sequence: TGTGCCAGCAGCAAAGGAGCACAGGGGGGGAGCAATCAGCCCCAGCATTTT. Its protein product is CASSKGAQGGSNQPQHF.